This T cell receptor (beta chain) was retrieved from a study of cytomegalovirus exposure and HLA in healthy donors. The PCR ran on 60 Vbeta and 13 Jbeta primers. The method was immunoSEQ multiplex PCR; TCRdb's version includes in-frame clones alone and lacks a portion of them. This sample yields 150,000 to 160,000 clones, of which 60% to 75% are seen a single time; 2.8% belongs to the top ten. Study conclusions and caveats: Further analysis was carried out later, and it showed several of the most significant clusters appearing linked to common viral pathogens. Accounts indicate the classifier identified cytomegalovirus status with strong specificity and sensitivity.

The germline gives CDR1 LGHNA, CDR2 YSLEER. The CDR3 extends over 15 amino acids. Details on this clone: The target antigen is unknown. One end of the junction does not line up with germline, which may come from a read error.

This TCR was sampled from a man between 18 and 35 years old in good health and CMV-seronegative. The sequenced sample was PBMCs. The rearrangement links TRBV4-3 to TRBJ2-6; D possibly corresponds to TRBD1 (5 bases). The CDR3 bases are TGCGCCAGCAGCCACTCAGGTTCTGGGGCCAACGGCCTGACTTTC. Translating it yields CASSHSGSGANGLTF.